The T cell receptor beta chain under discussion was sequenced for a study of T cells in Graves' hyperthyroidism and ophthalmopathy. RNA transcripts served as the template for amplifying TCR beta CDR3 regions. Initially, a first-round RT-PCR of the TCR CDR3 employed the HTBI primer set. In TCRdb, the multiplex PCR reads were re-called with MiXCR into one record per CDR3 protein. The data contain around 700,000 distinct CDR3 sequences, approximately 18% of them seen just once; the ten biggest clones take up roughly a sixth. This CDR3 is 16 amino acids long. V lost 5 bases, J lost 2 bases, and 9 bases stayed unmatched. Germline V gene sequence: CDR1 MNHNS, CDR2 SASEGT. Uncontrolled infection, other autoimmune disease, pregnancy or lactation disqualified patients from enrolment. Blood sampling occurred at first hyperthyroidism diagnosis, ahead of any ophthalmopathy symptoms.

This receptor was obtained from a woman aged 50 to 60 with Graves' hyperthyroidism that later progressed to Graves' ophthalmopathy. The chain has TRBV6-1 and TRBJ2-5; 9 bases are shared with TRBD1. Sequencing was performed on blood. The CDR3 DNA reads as TGTGCCAGCAGTTCCGGATACAGGGGGCGTCAAGAGACCCAGTACTTC. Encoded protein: CASSSGYRGRQETQYF.